This T cell receptor beta chain was recorded in a study of OX40 agonist ivuxolimab in advanced cancers. The protocol was immunoSEQ multiplex PCR, while the TCRdb copy is restricted to in-frame clones and leaves out a portion. The sample includes about 69,000 clones, roughly 90% seen only once; the top ten take under 3.5%. The CDR3 runs to 15 residues. Per the germline V gene, CDR1 is GTSNPN and CDR2 is SVGIG (reference sequence). Trimming took off 4 bases at V and 1 base at J, with 14 bases between the two ends. This chain connects TRBV30 to TRBJ1-3; no clear D gene. This clonotype was obtained from an adult with an advanced solid tumor such as melanoma, head and neck, liver or kidney cancer. Sample: CD4+ or CD8+ T cells sorted from blood, taken in a trial of the OX40 agonist ivuxolimab. CDR3 residues: CAWIPAEPSGNTIYF. CDR3 DNA: TGTGCCTGGATTCCCGCAGAACCATCTGGAAACACCATATATTTT. Full variable domain (remainder filled in from reference TRBV30 and TRBJ1-3): SQTIHQWPATLVQPVGSPLSLECTVEGTSNPNLYWYRQAAGRGLQLLFYSVGIGQISSEVPQNLSASRPQDRQFILSSKKLLLSDSGFYLCAWIPAEPSGNTIYFGEGSWLTVV.